Listed below are T cell receptor beta chains from one sample, sequenced in a study of T-cell reconstitution after alpha-beta-depleted transplantation in children. Each CDR3 protein gets one entry after TCRdb re-called the PCR reads with MiXCR. This table holds approximately 210,000 distinct CDR3 sequences, around a sixth found once. This specimen was PBMCs, mostly from graft donor cells, taken 360 days after TCRalphabeta/CD19-depleted stem cell transplant. The receptors shown here come from a male patient aged 2-10 years who had a stem cell transplant for acute lymphoblastic leukemia, so the T cells may come from the graft donor. Both conserved end residues are part of each CDR3. Each record gives: V gene, clone size, CDR3 length, D gene, J gene, CDR3 protein, CDR3 DNA. The D gene is left open where the match is weak. Where a row states a size, it is once, few, many or the class of an expanded clone; other rows omit it.

TRBV12-3/TRBV12-4	few	15	TRBD1	TRBJ2-2	CASTLDRVGTGELFF	TGTGCCAGCACCCTAGACAGGGTCGGCACCGGGGAGCTGTTTTTT
TRBV6-1	few	16	TRBD1	TRBJ1-2	CASSDPWTGGYYGYTF	TGTGCCAGCAGTGACCCCTGGACAGGGGGTTACTATGGCTACACCTTC
TRBV5-1	many	14	TRBD1	TRBJ1-1	CASSPDRAGTEAFF	TGCGCCAGCAGCCCGGACAGGGCGGGAACTGAAGCTTTCTTT
TRBV5-1	-	19	TRBD1	TRBJ2-7	CASSPEGDRAYSSSYEQYF	TGCGCCAGCAGCCCCGAGGGGGACAGGGCCTATTCCAGCTCCTACGAGCAGTACTTC
TRBV3-1	-	16	TRBD2	TRBJ2-5	CASSQEGLAGTETQYF	TGTGCCAGCAGCCAAGAGGGACTAGCGGGGACGGAGACCCAGTACTTC
TRBV5-4	few	17	TRBD1	TRBJ2-3	CASSPYLTGTGGQRKYF	TGTGCCAGCAGCCCGTATTTGACCGGGACAGGGGGCCAAAGAAAGTATTTT
TRBV5-1	-	15	-	TRBJ2-2	CASSPQDTHTGELFF	TGCGCCAGCAGTCCCCAAGACACTCACACCGGGGAGCTGTTTTTT
TRBV10-3	many	16	-	TRBJ1-2	CAIGRIRGENNYGYTF	TGTGCCATAGGACGGATAAGGGGCGAGAATAACTATGGCTACACCTTC
TRBV5-1	-	15	TRBD1	TRBJ1-1	CASSLAGTGRTEAFF	TGCGCCAGCAGCTTGGCAGGGACAGGCCGTACTGAAGCTTTCTTT
TRBV12-3/TRBV12-4	few	15	TRBD2	TRBJ2-1	CASSFGGGPYNEQFF	TGTGCCAGCAGTTTCGGCGGGGGGCCATACAATGAGCAGTTCTTC
TRBV10-1	-	14	-	TRBJ2-1	CASSDAGPGNEQFF	TGCGCCAGCAGTGATGCAGGGCCGGGCAATGAGCAGTTCTTC
TRBV25-1	few	12	-	TRBJ2-1	CASSAGFAEQFF	TGTGCCAGCAGTGCGGGTTTCGCAGAGCAGTTCTTC
TRBV5-1	many	13	-	TRBJ2-7	CATRRDTAYEQYF	TGCGCCACCCGGAGGGACACGGCCTACGAGCAGTACTTC
TRBV7-7	few	15	TRBD1	TRBJ2-7	CASSPRTGLAYEQYF	TGTGCCAGCAGCCCCCGGACAGGGCTAGCCTACGAGCAGTACTTC
TRBV29-1	once	14	-	TRBJ2-1	CSVLTRKDYNEQFF	TGCAGCGTCCTAACTAGGAAAGACTACAATGAGCAGTTCTTC
TRBV4-3	-	16	TRBD1	TRBJ2-5	CASSQRIGTVQETQYF	TGCGCCAGCAGCCAACGCATAGGGACAGTACAAGAGACCCAGTACTTC
TRBV12-3/TRBV12-4	-	15	-	TRBJ2-3	CASSSGPVETDTQYF	TGTGCCAGCAGTTCCGGCCCCGTTGAGACAGATACGCAGTATTTT